This T cell receptor beta chain is drawn from a study of shared clonotypes between healthy human individuals. Some clones are missing from TCRdb's copy, which holds only in-frame ones; the method was immunoSEQ multiplex PCR. The sample has around 560,000 clones, 90% to 95% seen once. In the naive CD8 group, cells lacked CD45RO and were positively selected for CCR7, so terminally differentiated effector memory CD45RA+ cells were left out. Sequencing was performed on naive CD8+ T cells sorted from blood. The sequence derives from a woman in her 30s in good health.

The CDR3 DNA sequence: TGTGCCAGCAGCTCGGACGGCCCGGAACTGTTTTTT. It yields the protein CASSSDGPELFF. The chain recombines TRBV7-8 with TRBJ1-4; D ambiguous. The V and J ends lost 4 bases and 12 bases respectively, with 12 bases between them. CDR1 SGHVS and CDR2 FQNEAQ come from the germline V gene. The CDR3 spans 12 residues.